The rows below give T cell receptor beta chains drawn from one sample of a study of blood T cell repertoires in COVID-19. Here immunoSEQ multiplex PCR was the method, and the copy in TCRdb shows in-frame clones only, minus some. The top ten hold 1.5% to 2% of the sample, which has roughly 250,000 clones, more than 75% seen once. What was sequenced was PBMCs or T cells enriched from blood (not recorded which). The origin of the receptors is a woman aged 50 to 60 who had recovered from COVID-19. Each CDR3 is given with its conserved first and last residue. A D gene is named only where the DNA matches it firmly. Size is omitted from some rows. Given values are once, few, many or a class for expanded clones.

abundance,d_gene,j_gene,v_gene,CDR3aa,CDR3nt
-,TRBD2,TRBJ2-1,TRBV30,CAWISGRINNEQFF,TGTGCCTGGATAAGCGGGAGGATTAACAATGAGCAGTTCTTC
-,-,TRBJ1-2,TRBV19,CASAPQGNNYGYTF,TGTGCCAGTGCCCCCCAGGGAAACAACTATGGCTACACCTTC
-,TRBD2,TRBJ2-3,TRBV5-1,CASSPVAGPAANTQYF,TGCGCCAGCAGCCCCGTAGCGGGACCGGCGGCGAACACGCAGTATTTT
-,TRBD2,TRBJ2-7,TRBV27,CASSLSGRLSLAEGTYEQYF,TGTGCCAGCAGTTTAAGCGGCAGATTGTCACTAGCGGAGGGAACCTACGAGCAGTACTTC
-,-,TRBJ1-6,TRBV19,CASSPQDRSPLHF,TGTGCCAGTAGTCCTCAGGATCGGTCACCCCTCCACTTT
-,-,TRBJ2-7,TRBV9,CASSVEWAPYEQYF,TGTGCCAGCAGCGTAGAGTGGGCCCCCTACGAGCAGTACTTC
-,TRBD1,TRBJ1-5,TRBV5-5,CASSLSRQGPFEPQHF,TGTGCCAGCAGCTTGTCGCGACAGGGCCCCTTCGAGCCCCAGCATTTT
-,TRBD1,TRBJ1-5,TRBV23-1,CASSQYSDREAYSNQPQHF,TGCGCCAGCAGTCAATATAGCGACAGGGAGGCGTATAGCAATCAGCCCCAGCATTTT
few,-,TRBJ1-4,TRBV19,CASSSQRNEKLFF,TGTGCCAGTAGCAGCCAGAGGAATGAAAAACTGTTTTTT
once,-,TRBJ2-6,TRBV6-5,CASSYFPRGGANVLTF,TGTGCCAGCAGTTACTTTCCTCGGGGTGGGGCCAACGTCCTGACTTTC
-,TRBD1,TRBJ1-5,TRBV30,CAWGDRAGQPQHF,TGTGCCTGGGGTGACAGGGCCGGTCAGCCCCAGCATTTT
-,TRBD1,TRBJ1-5,TRBV2,CASRGQTDQPQHF,TGTGCCAGCAGGGGACAGACCGATCAGCCCCAGCATTTT
-,-,TRBJ2-7,TRBV7-3,CASSLAGEVAVDYEQYF,TGTGCCAGCAGCTTAGCTGGGGAAGTAGCGGTTGACTACGAGCAGTACTTC
-,-,TRBJ2-7,TRBV5-6,CASGPRSTYEQYF,TGTGCCAGCGGTCCGAGGTCCACCTACGAGCAGTACTTC
-,TRBD2,TRBJ2-7,TRBV28,CASSLPILAGNSYEQYF,TGTGCCAGCAGTCTTCCCATTTTAGCGGGGAACTCCTACGAGCAGTACTTC
-,TRBD2,TRBJ2-2,TRBV5-5,CASSFGLAGLTGELFF,TGTGCCAGCAGCTTCGGGCTAGCGGGCCTCACCGGGGAGCTGTTTTTT
-,-,TRBJ1-2,TRBV30,CAWSGGGQYLNGYTF,TGTGCCTGGAGTGGGGGAGGACAATATTTAAATGGCTACACCTTC